The 26 T cell receptor beta chains below come from one sample, sequenced in a study of T cell repertoires in cytomegalovirus infection. TCRdb recomputed calls from the reads with MiXCR, one row per CDR3 protein. The table shows hundreds of thousands of distinct CDR3 sequences, with roughly 24% occurring only once. Specimen: CD8+ T cells from PBMCs. All receptors come from a human donor in good health (CMV status not recorded). Some clones in this sample may be carry-over from other donors' samples.

The chain recombines TRBV20-1 with TRBJ2-7; D unclear. There are 11 residues in the CDR3. The V end lost 6 bases, the J end lost 3 bases, and 9 bases lay between the germline ends. Germline CDR1 reads DFQATT; CDR2 reads SNEGSKA (reference sequence). The CDR3 nucleotides read TGCAGTGCAAGGGCCAGCTACGAGCAGTACGTC. Its protein is CSARASYEQYV.

In this sample, this clonotype turned up a few times. The V and J genes are TRBV29-1 and TRBJ1-1; D might be TRBD1 (5 bases). CDR3 size: 13 residues. The V gene lost 4 bases and the J gene lost 3 bases, with 12 bases spanning the gap. Germline loops: CDR1 SQVTM, CDR2 ANQGSEA. The DNA of the CDR3 is TGCAGCGTTGTCTGGGGGACCGACACTGAAGCTTTCTTT. Translated: CSVVWGTDTEAFF.

This clonotype came up a few times. One junction end disagrees with the germline gene, perhaps due to a read error. The chain is built from TRBV4-1 and TRBJ1-1; D is uncertain. Germline V lookup: CDR1 MGHRA, CDR2 YSYEKL. The CDR3 spans 14 residues. The CDR3 DNA follows: TGTGCCAGCAGCCCCGAGCTGTTGAACACTGAAGCTTTCTTT. Translating it yields CASSPELLNTEAFF.

V and J are TRBV29-1 and TRBJ2-7; D possibly corresponds to TRBD1 (6 bases). Germline assignment: CDR1 SQVTM and CDR2 ANQGSEA. V was cut by 3 bases and J by 4 bases, with 7 bases left in between. The CDR3 runs to 11 residues. DNA of the CDR3: TGCAGCGTTGACCAGGGGTACGAGCAGTACTTC. Its protein product is CSVDQGYEQYF.

This clonotype was detected a few times. This rearrangement joins TRBV6-2 or TRBV6-3 to TRBJ2-1, with a possible D match to TRBD2 (5 bases). This CDR3 has 15 residues. Per germline, CDR1 MNHEY and CDR2 SVGEGT. Trimming took 0 bases from V and 8 from J, leaving 14 bases between them. The CDR3 loop reads CASSYSGDLLDEQFF. DNA for the CDR3: TGTGCCAGCAGTTACTCGGGAGACCTTTTGGATGAGCAGTTCTTC.

This clonotype was recorded many times. V gene TRBV7-2 combines with J gene TRBJ2-7, with 11 positions matching TRBD2. CDR1 is SGHTA and CDR2 is FQGNSA in the germline V gene. With V trimmed by 4 bases and J by 12 bases, 11 bases remained unmatched. There are 14 residues in the CDR3. In DNA, the CDR3 is TGTGCCAGCAGCTCGGAAGGGACTAGCGGTATTCCGTACTTC. Its translation: CASSSEGTSGIPYF.

This clonotype was observed a few times. J is TRBJ2-1 and V is TRBV3-1; TRBD2 agrees at 8 bases. With 0 bases clipped from V and 2 bases from J, the junction kept 0 bases outside the gene matches. Germline lookup yields CDR1 LGHDT and CDR2 YNNKEL (reference sequence). The CDR3 runs 15 residues. The CDR3 DNA is TGTGCCAGCAGCCAAGACGGGGGGGCCTACAATGAGCAGTTCTTC. Translation gives CASSQDGGAYNEQFF.

The CDR3 loop is CASSLGGDPLHF. In DNA, the CDR3 is TGTGCCAGCAGTTTAGGAGGGGATCCCCTCCACTTT. The chain links TRBV27 to TRBJ1-6, with D maybe TRBD1 (5 bases). V was cut by 2 bases and J by 13 bases, with 9 bases left in between. The CDR3 has 12 amino acids. CDR1 is MNHEY, CDR2 SMNVEV, per germline (reference sequence).

This clonotype was recorded only once. The V and J genes are TRBV4-3 and TRBJ1-3, with TRBD1 as a possible D gene (5 bases). V was trimmed by 0 bases and J by 4 bases, leaving 13 bases between them. CDR1 and CDR2 (germline): LGHNA, YSLEER. The CDR3 contains 16 residues. This CDR3 is CASSQDRGGAGNTIYF. The CDR3 bases are TGCGCCAGCAGCCAAGATCGGGGCGGTGCCGGAAACACCATATATTTT.

This clonotype was seen at least ten times. The genes are TRBV7-6 and TRBJ2-3; D is unresolved. V dropped 7 bases and J dropped 1 base, with 6 bases sitting between them. The CDR3 totals 12 residues. Germline CDR1 reads SGHVS; CDR2 reads FNYEAQ. The CDR3 here is CASNQGTDTQYF. The CDR3 region has the DNA TGTGCCAGCAATCAGGGCACAGATACGCAGTATTTT. Complete variable domain (other parts from reference TRBV7-6 and TRBJ2-3): GAGVSQSPRYKVTKRGQDVALRCDPISGHVSLYWYRQALGQGPEFLTYFNYEAQQDKSGLPNDRFSAERPEGSISTLTIQRTEQRDSAMYRCASNQGTDTQYFGPGTRLTVL.

The chain employs TRBV2 and TRBJ1-1; D is unresolved. The germline V gene has CDR1 SNHLY and CDR2 FYNNEI. This CDR3 is built from 13 residues. V was shortened by 7 bases and J by 3 bases, with 12 bases between the two germline ends. CDR3 protein: CASTVDVDTEAFF. The DNA of the CDR3 is TGTGCCAGCACCGTCGACGTGGACACTGAAGCTTTCTTT.

The CDR3 sequence: CAITGRSSYNEQFF. For the CDR3, the DNA is TGTGCCATCACAGGGCGAAGCTCCTACAATGAGCAGTTCTTC. The chain recombines TRBV28 with TRBJ2-1; weak D call: TRBD1 (6 bases). V was pared by 10 bases and J by 0 bases, with 13 bases between. This CDR3 is built from 14 residues. Germline V CDR1 and CDR2: MDHEN, SYDVKM.

Many counts were recorded for this clonotype. CDR3 loop: CASSSSYEQFF. CDR3 DNA sequence: TGTGCCAGCAGCTCATCATATGAGCAGTTCTTC. The chain links TRBV7-2 to TRBJ2-1; no reliable D call. Germline CDR1 is SGHTA and CDR2 is FQGNSA. The CDR3 runs to 11 residues. Trimming pared 4 bases from V and 8 bases from J, leaving 6 bases between. The full variable domain, its missing parts supplied by reference TRBV7-2 and TRBJ2-1, is GAGVSQSPSNKVTEKGKDVELRCDPISGHTALYWYRQSLGQGLEFLIYFQGNSAPDKSGLPSDRFSAERTGGSVSTLTIQRTQQEDSAVYLCASSSSYEQFFGPGTRLTVL.

This clonotype was observed at least ten times. This sequence joins TRBV6-1 and TRBJ2-7; D is possibly TRBD1 or TRBD2 (5 bases each). CDR3 size: 14 residues. Germline values: CDR1 MNHNS, CDR2 SASEGT. V lost 5 bases, J lost 0 bases, and 11 bases lay in between. The CDR3 DNA is TGTGCCAGCAGTACGGGACGGTTCTCCTACGAGCAGTACTTC. Translating gives CASSTGRFSYEQYF.

This clonotype was observed at least ten times. This chain connects TRBV11-1 to TRBJ1-1; maybe TRBD1 (6 bases). The V end was cut by 8 bases, the J end by 0 bases, with 13 bases between. Germline V CDR1 and CDR2: SGHAT, FQDESV (reference sequence). This CDR3 comprises 14 residues. This chain's CDR3 is CASGGQFMNTEAFF. CDR3 DNA sequence: TGTGCCAGCGGCGGACAGTTTATGAACACTGAAGCTTTCTTT.

This clonotype was seen at least ten times. The V call is TRBV28, the J call TRBJ2-7; TRBD2 is a possible D gene (6 bases). This CDR3 spans 12 amino acids. Germline-derived CDR1 and CDR2 are MDHEN and SYDVKM. Trimming took 5 bases from V and 6 from J, leaving 11 bases between them. The CDR3 nucleotides read TGTGCCAGCAGTGGCGGGACTCGCGAGCAGTACGTC. This translates into CASSGGTREQYV.

The chain recombines TRBV7-9 with TRBJ2-5; possible D gene TRBD2, 5 bases. The CDR3 runs 14 residues. Germline V gene lookup returns CDR1 SEHNR and CDR2 FQNEAQ (reference sequence). Trimming cost V 4 bases and J 4 bases, with 13 bases left between them. The CDR3 spells CASSSRTFIETQYF. In DNA, the CDR3 is TGTGCCAGCAGCTCGCGGACTTTTATAGAGACCCAGTACTTC.

The table lists this clonotype with a count of one. The chain couples TRBV7-9 to TRBJ1-5; the D is unclear. This CDR3 has 12 residues. Trimming removed 4 bases at V and 16 bases at J, with 17 bases between. Germline values: CDR1 SEHNR, CDR2 FQNEAQ (reference sequence). The CDR3 spells CASSSDRDVKHF. The CDR3 DNA reads as TGTGCCAGCAGCTCAGACCGAGACGTTAAACATTTT.

To note about this clonotype: This may come from a read error, since a much larger clone is one base off. This chain links TRBV7-8 with TRBJ2-1; a weak D match, TRBD1 (5 bases). The CDR3 totals 13 residues. Trimming removed 5 bases at V and 4 bases at J, with 9 bases between. Germline loops: CDR1 SGHVS, CDR2 FQNEAQ. The CDR3 spells CASSTTVYNEQFF. CDR3 DNA sequence: TGTGCCAGCAGCACGACAGTATACAATGAGCAGTTCTTC.

This clonotype has a handful of counts. The chain uses TRBV2 and TRBJ2-5; the D is unclear. Trimming left V 2 bases short and J 5 bases short, with 15 bases between. CDR3 size: 15 residues. Germline V gene data show CDR1 as SNHLY and CDR2 as FYNNEI. CDR3 sequence reads: CASSESKLIWETQYF. CDR3 nucleotides: TGTGCCAGCAGTGAAAGTAAACTCATATGGGAGACCCAGTACTTC.

This clonotype was detected a few times. The chain joins TRBV20-1 to TRBJ1-1; D is uncertain. The V gene's germline CDR1 is DFQATT and CDR2 SNEGSKA (reference sequence). The CDR3 is 16 residues long. Trimming shortened V by 0 bases and J by 1 base, and 15 bases separated the two germline ends. The CDR3 loop reads CSARDLRRSGNTEAFF. The CDR3 DNA is TGCAGTGCTAGAGATCTACGGCGGTCAGGGAACACTGAAGCTTTCTTT.

There are many counts of this clonotype. This rearrangement joins TRBV7-2 to TRBJ2-7; D unclear. The V and J ends lost 5 bases and 2 bases respectively, with 16 bases between them. Germline values: CDR1 SGHTA, CDR2 FQGNSA. This CDR3 is built from 15 residues. CDR3 sequence reads: CASSRNPPRPYEQYF. In nucleotides, the CDR3 is TGTGCCAGCAGCCGAAATCCCCCACGCCCCTACGAGCAGTACTTC.

The V call is TRBV11-3, the J call TRBJ2-1, with 7 bases matching TRBD2. The CDR3 is 13 residues long. Germline CDR1 and CDR2: SGHNT and YENEEA. The trim removed 6 bases at V and 7 bases at J, leaving 6 bases unmatched. CDR3 DNA sequence: TGTGCCAGCAGGGGAGGGTCAGGGAATGAGCAGTTCTTC. Translation gives CASRGGSGNEQFF.

Ten or more counts support this clonotype. The CDR3 region has the DNA TGTGCCAGCATGGACAGATACAATGAGCAGTTCTTC. Amino acids: CASMDRYNEQFF. The rearrangement joins TRBV2 to TRBJ2-1, with D possibly matching TRBD1 (6 bases). This CDR3 has 12 residues. The V gene's germline CDR1 is SNHLY and CDR2 FYNNEI. V was shortened by 7 bases and J by 4 bases, with 8 bases between the two germline ends. Using reference TRBV2 and TRBJ2-1 for the parts outside the CDR3, the full variable domain is EPEVTQTPSHQVTQMGQEVILRCVPISNHLYFYWYRQILGQKVEFLVSFYNNEISEKSEIFDDQFSVERPDGSNFTLKIRSTKLEDSAMYFCASMDRYNEQFFGPGTRLTVL.

This clonotype was seen more than once but under ten times. The chain recombines TRBV20-1 with TRBJ2-3; D possibly corresponds to TRBD1 (5 bases). The ends were cut back, 2 bases at V and 5 bases at J, with 17 bases in the middle. The CDR3 is 15 amino acids. Germline CDR1 DFQATT, CDR2 SNEGSKA (reference sequence). The CDR3 region has the DNA TGCAGTGCTAGACTCTTCGTTTCTAGGGGAGATACGCAGTATTTT. Its protein is CSARLFVSRGDTQYF.

This clonotype has a handful of counts. The chain employs TRBV15 and TRBJ1-5, with D possibly TRBD1 on 6 matching bases. Germline loops: CDR1 LNHNV, CDR2 YYDKDF (reference sequence). This CDR3 is 15 amino acids long. V shed 5 bases and J shed 4 bases, with 15 bases lying between them. CDR3 sequence (DNA): TGTGCCACCAGCTTCGGGGGCGCGGGGAATCAGCCCCAGCATTTT. Its translation: CATSFGGAGNQPQHF.